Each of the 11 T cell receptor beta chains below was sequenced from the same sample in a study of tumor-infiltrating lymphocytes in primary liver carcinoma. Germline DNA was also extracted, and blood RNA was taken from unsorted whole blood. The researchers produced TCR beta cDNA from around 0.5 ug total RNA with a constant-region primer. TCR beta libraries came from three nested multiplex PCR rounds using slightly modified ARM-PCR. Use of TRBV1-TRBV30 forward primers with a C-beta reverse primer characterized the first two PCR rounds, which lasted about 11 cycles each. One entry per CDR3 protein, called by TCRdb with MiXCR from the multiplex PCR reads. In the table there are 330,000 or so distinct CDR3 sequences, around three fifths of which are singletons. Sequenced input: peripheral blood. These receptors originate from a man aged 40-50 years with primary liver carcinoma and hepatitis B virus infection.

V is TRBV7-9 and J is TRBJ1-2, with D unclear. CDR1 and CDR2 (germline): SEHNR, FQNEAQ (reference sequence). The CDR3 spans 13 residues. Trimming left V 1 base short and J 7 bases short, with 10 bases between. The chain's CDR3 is CASSLEEGIGYTF. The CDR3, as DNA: TGTGCCAGCAGCTTAGAAGAGGGCATTGGCTACACCTTC.

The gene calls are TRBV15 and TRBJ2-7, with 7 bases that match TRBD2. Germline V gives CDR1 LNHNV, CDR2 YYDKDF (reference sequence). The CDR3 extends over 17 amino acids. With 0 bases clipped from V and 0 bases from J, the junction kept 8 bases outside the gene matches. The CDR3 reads CATSRDNAGVSSYEQYF. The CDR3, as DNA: TGTGCCACCAGCAGAGATAACGCGGGGGTTAGCTCCTACGAGCAGTACTTC.

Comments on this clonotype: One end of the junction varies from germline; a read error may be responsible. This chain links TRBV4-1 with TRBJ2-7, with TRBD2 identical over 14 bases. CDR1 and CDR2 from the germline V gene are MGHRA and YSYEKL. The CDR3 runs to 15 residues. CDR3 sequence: CASSQGGLAGDDQYF. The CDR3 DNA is TGCGCCAGCAGCCAAGGGGGACTAGCGGGAGACGATCAGTACTTC.

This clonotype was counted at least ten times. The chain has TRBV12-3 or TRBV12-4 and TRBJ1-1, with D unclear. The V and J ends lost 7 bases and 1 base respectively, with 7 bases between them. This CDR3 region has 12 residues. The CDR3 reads CASTYKNTEAFF. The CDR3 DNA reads TGTGCCAGCACCTATAAGAACACTGAAGCTTTCTTT.

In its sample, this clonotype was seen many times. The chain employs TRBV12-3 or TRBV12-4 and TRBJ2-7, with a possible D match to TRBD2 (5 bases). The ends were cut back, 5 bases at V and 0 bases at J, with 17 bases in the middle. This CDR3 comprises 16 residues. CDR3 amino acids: CASSPRRIAYSYEQYF. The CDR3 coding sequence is TGTGCCAGCAGTCCGAGGAGGATCGCCTACTCCTACGAGCAGTACTTC.

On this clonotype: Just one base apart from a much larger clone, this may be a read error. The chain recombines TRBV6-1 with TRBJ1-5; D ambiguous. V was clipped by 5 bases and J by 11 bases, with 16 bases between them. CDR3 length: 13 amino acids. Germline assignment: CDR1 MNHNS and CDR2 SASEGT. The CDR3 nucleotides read TGTGCCAGCAGTCTTGTGGGTAGTGGAGCCCAGCATTTT. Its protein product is CASSLVGSGAQHF.

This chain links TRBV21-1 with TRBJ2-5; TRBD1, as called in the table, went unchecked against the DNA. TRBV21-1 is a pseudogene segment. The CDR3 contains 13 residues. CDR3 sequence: CAITMTGGKTQYF. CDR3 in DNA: TGTGCCATCACTATGACAGGGGGAAAGACCCAGTACTTC.

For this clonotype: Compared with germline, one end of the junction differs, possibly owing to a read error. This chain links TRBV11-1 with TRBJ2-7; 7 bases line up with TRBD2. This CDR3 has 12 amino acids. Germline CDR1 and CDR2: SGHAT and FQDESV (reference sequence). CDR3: CASSLGDYVQYF. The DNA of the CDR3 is TGTGCCAGCAGCCTCGGGGACTACGTGCAGTACTTT. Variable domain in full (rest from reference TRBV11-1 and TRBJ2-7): EAEVAQSPRYKITEKSQAVAFWCDPISGHATLYWYRQILGQGPELLVQFQDESVVDDSQLPKDRFSAERLKGVDSTLKIQPAELGDSAMYLCASSLGDYVQYFGPGTRLTVT.

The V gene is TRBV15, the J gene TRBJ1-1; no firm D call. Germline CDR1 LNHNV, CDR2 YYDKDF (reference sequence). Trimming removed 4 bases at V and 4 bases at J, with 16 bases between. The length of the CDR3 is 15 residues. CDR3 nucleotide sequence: TGTGCCACCAGCACGAGACCCACATCCATCACTGAAGCTTTCTTT. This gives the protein CATSTRPTSITEAFF.

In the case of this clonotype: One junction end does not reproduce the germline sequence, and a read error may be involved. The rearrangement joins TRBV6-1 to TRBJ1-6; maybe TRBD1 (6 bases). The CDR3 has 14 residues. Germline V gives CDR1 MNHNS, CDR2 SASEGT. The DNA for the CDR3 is TGTGCCAACAGTGAACAGGGAGGGAATTCACCCCTCCACTTT. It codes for CANSEQGGNSPLHF.

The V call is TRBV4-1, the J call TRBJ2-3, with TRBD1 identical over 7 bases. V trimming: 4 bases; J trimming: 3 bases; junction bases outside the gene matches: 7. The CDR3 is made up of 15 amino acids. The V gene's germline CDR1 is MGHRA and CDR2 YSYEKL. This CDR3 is CASSRSGQRTDTQYF. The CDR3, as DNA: TGCGCCAGCAGCCGATCGGGACAGCGAACAGATACGCAGTATTTT.